This TCR beta chain was recovered during a study of T cells in Graves' hyperthyroidism and ophthalmopathy. General observations from the study: Blood samples included most of the expanded thyroid clonotypes exceeding 0.001.

This clonotype was seen ten or more times. Its specificity is not known. The hyperthyroidism was newly diagnosed and had lasted under 2 months; the patients were aged 18 to 65. Each diagnosis drew on symptoms, thyroxine, TRAb, thyroid ultrasound and orbital computed tomography findings. Trimming at V came to 8 bases and at J to 8 bases, leaving 10 bases not matched to a gene. The CDR3 runs to 14 residues. Germline CDR1 and CDR2: SNHLY and FYNNEI. Amplified TCR beta CDR3 regions came from RNA transcripts. The HTBI primer set served for first-round RT-PCR of the TCR CDR3. TCRdb re-called the multiplex PCR reads with MiXCR, one entry per CDR3 protein. Of 300,000 to 450,000 distinct CDR3 sequences listed, about 15% are singletons.

This clonotype originated in a woman aged 18 to 35 with Graves' hyperthyroidism that later progressed to Graves' ophthalmopathy. This sequence joins TRBV2 and TRBJ1-4; 8 nucleotides agree with TRBD1. Source material: blood. The CDR3 protein is CASAPDRVGEKLFF. In nucleotides, the CDR3 is TGTGCCAGCGCACCGGACAGGGTAGGAGAAAAACTGTTTTTT. The full variable domain, with the rest looked up from reference TRBV2 and TRBJ1-4, is EPEVTQTPSHQVTQMGQEVILRCVPISNHLYFYWYRQILGQKVEFLVSFYNNEISEKSEIFDDQFSVERPDGSNFTLKIRSTKLEDSAMYFCASAPDRVGEKLFFGSGTQLSVL.